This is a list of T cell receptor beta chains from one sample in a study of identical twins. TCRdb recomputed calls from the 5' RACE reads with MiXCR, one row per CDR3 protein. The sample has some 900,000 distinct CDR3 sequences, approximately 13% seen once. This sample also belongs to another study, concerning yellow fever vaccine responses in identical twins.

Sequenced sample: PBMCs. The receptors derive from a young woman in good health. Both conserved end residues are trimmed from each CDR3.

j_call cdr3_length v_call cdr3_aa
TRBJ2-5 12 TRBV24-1 ATSDFQGGETQY
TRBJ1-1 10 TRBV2 ASIPGTPEAF
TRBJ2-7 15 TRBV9 ASSGVGGGGPSYEQY
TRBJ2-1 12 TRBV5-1 ASSFLAGYDEQF
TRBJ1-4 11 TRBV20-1 SAPRGAGEKLF
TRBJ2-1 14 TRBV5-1 ASSFLAGGNGNEQF
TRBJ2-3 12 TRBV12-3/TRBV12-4 ASSPSARSDTQY
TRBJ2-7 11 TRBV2 ASRWGPAYEQY
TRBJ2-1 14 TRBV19 ASSIRGKSSYNEQF
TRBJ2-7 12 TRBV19 ASSILAESYEQY
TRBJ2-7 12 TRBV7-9 ASSLRSGGYEQY
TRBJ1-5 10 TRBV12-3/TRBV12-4 ASSSMRLLQH
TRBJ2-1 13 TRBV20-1 SARDPRGSYNEQF
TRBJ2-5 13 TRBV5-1 ASSLEAGIYETQY
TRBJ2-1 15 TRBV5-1 ASSLTSGGSRGDEQF
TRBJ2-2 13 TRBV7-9 ASNPTTGGTGELF
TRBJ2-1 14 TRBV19 ATMTGTVTSYNEQF
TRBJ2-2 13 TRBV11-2 ASSCRGRGTGELF
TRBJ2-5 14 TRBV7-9 ASSPRPGLPKETQY
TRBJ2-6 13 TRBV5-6 ASSAIHSGANVLT
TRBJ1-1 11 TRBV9 ASSEQPNTEAF
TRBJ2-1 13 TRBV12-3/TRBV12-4 ASSLTGGPNNEQF
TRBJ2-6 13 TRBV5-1 ASSLAGAGANVLT